The 25 T cell receptor beta chains below come from one sample, sequenced in a study of early T cells in non-severe SARS-CoV-2 infection. TCRdb passed the 5' RACE reads through MiXCR, listing each CDR3 protein once. The sample includes tens of thousands of distinct CDR3 sequences, over 9.5% seen only once; the top ten take around 7.3%. The starting material was whole blood, obtained at baseline. The receptors derive from an adult who was a healthcare worker with PCR-confirmed SARS-CoV-2 infection or an uninfected control (not recorded which).

The chain links TRBV21-1 to TRBJ1-5; the table's D call, TRBD1, has no DNA check behind it. TRBV21-1 is a recognized pseudogene. This CDR3 is 16 amino acids long. The chain's CDR3 is CASSKEIGEGQGPQHF. CDR3 in DNA: TGTGCCAGCAGCAAAGAGATTGGAGAGGGACAGGGGCCCCAGCATTTT.

The chain employs TRBV19 and TRBJ2-3; TRBD1 is a possible D gene (5 bases). V shed 1 base and J shed 0 bases, with 11 bases lying between them. The CDR3 is 16 residues long. Germline CDR1 and CDR2: LNHDA and SQIVND (reference sequence). The CDR3 DNA reads as TGTGCCAGTAGTATAGGGTGGCGGACAAGCACAGATACGCAGTATTTT. Protein: CASSIGWRTSTDTQYF. Variable domain in full (rest from reference TRBV19 and TRBJ2-3): DGGITQSPKYLFRKEGQNVTLSCEQNLNHDAMYWYRQDPGQGLRLIYYSQIVNDFQKGDIAEGYSVSREKKESFPLTVTSAQKNPTAFYLCASSIGWRTSTDTQYFGPGTRLTVL.

This sequence joins TRBV29-1 and TRBJ2-7, with D tentatively TRBD1 or TRBD2 (5 bases each). This CDR3 is 15 amino acids long. V was shortened by 6 bases and J by 0 bases, with 18 bases between the two germline ends. Germline V gene sequence: CDR1 SQVTM, CDR2 ANQGSEA. The CDR3 is CSVGELPYLSYEQYF. Written as DNA, the CDR3 is TGCAGCGTAGGGGAGCTCCCATACCTCTCCTACGAGCAGTACTTC.

There are a few counts of this clonotype. The rearrangement uses TRBV11-2 and TRBJ2-2, with TRBD2 matching 7 bases. The CDR3 spans 18 residues. Germline lookup yields CDR1 SGHAT and CDR2 FQNNGV. V dropped 5 bases and J dropped 6; count of bases not matched to a gene: 18. The CDR3: CASSMAEVWEGKAGELFF. CDR3 nucleotides: TGTGCCAGCAGCATGGCGGAGGTTTGGGAGGGGAAGGCCGGGGAGCTGTTTTTT.

This clonotype was picked up many times. The CDR3 loop is CSAGPPGTEQYF. The CDR3 DNA follows: TGCAGTGCTGGCCCCCCAGGGACCGAGCAGTACTTC. This rearrangement joins TRBV20-1 to TRBJ2-7; D may be TRBD1 or TRBD2 (5 bases each). CDR3 length: 12 residues. The V end was cut by 5 bases, the J end by 6 bases, with 14 bases between. Germline V gene data show CDR1 as DFQATT and CDR2 as SNEGSKA (reference sequence).

At least ten counts were recorded for this clonotype. The J gene is TRBJ1-1, the V gene TRBV7-3, with TRBD1 identical over 7 bases. Germline V gene lookup returns CDR1 SGHTA and CDR2 FQGTGA. The ends lost 0 bases at V and 7 bases at J; junction bases unmatched: 8. CDR3 length: 15 residues. CDR3 coding DNA: TGTGCCAGCAGCTTAACCGGGACAGAAAGCAATGAAGCTTTCTTT. This translates into CASSLTGTESNEAFF.

This clonotype was seen repeatedly, ten times or more. The chain combines TRBV6-1 with TRBJ1-5; no clear D gene. The CDR3 runs to 15 residues. V lost 7 bases and J 5 bases, leaving 18 bases between the germline ends. Germline V gives CDR1 MNHNS, CDR2 SASEGT. The DNA of the CDR3 is TGTGCCAGCACCAACCCACCGACATTCTATCAGCCCCAGCATTTT. Translating it yields CASTNPPTFYQPQHF.

The J gene is TRBJ2-3, the V gene TRBV29-1, with 16 positions matching TRBD2. From germline, CDR1 is SQVTM and CDR2 ANQGSEA. V dropped 4 bases and J dropped 4; count of bases not matched to a gene: 5. This CDR3 comprises 16 residues. The CDR3 sequence: CSVVGLAGGLADTQYF. For the CDR3, the DNA is TGCAGCGTTGTGGGACTAGCGGGGGGGCTGGCAGATACGCAGTATTTT.

This clonotype has at least ten counts. The V gene is TRBV4-2, the J gene TRBJ1-1; maybe TRBD1 (6 bases). Germline CDR1 and CDR2: LGHNA and YNFKEQ. The CDR3 length is 14 residues. Trimming removed 4 bases at V and 5 bases at J, with 14 bases between. The CDR3 coding sequence is TGTGCCAGCAGCCCTTCAGGGGTTCTGACTGAAGCTTTCTTT. Its translation: CASSPSGVLTEAFF.

Ten or more counts support this clonotype. This chain links TRBV29-1 with TRBJ2-4; no reliable D call. V was trimmed by 0 bases and J by 8 bases, leaving 11 bases between them. The CDR3 totals 13 residues. CDR1 SQVTM and CDR2 ANQGSEA come from the germline V gene. CDR3 residues: CSVEDQESDIQYF. CDR3 nucleotide sequence: TGCAGCGTTGAAGATCAAGAGAGTGACATTCAGTACTTC.

The chain joins TRBV9 to TRBJ1-3; D may be TRBD1 (6 bases). Germline values: CDR1 SGDLS, CDR2 YYNGEE. V was clipped by 0 bases and J by 2 bases, with 9 bases between them. The CDR3 spans 15 residues. The CDR3 DNA is TGTGCCAGCAGCGTAGAGGGGGTCCCTGGAAACACCATATATTTT. Residues: CASSVEGVPGNTIYF.

The chain carries TRBV10-3 and TRBJ2-3; TRBD1 is a possible D gene (5 bases). The CDR3 is 16 amino acids. V dropped 6 bases and J dropped 6 bases, with 22 bases sitting between them. The germline V gene encodes CDR1 ENHRY and CDR2 SYGVKD. This CDR3 reads CAIRTHDSPLPDTQYF. Written as DNA, the CDR3 is TGTGCCATCAGGACCCATGACAGCCCGCTGCCTGATACGCAGTATTTT.

This clonotype was observed a handful of times. The chain recombines TRBV7-9 with TRBJ1-2; 7 bases map to TRBD1. The J segment lost 8 bases and the V segment lost 6 bases, leaving 15 bases of the junction unmatched. The CDR3 spans 15 residues. The germline V gene encodes CDR1 SEHNR and CDR2 FQNEAQ (reference sequence). The CDR3 nucleotides are TGTGCCAGCAGAAGGATAGGGGGCAAATTAGGAGGCTACACCTTC. Translated, it gives CASRRIGGKLGGYTF.

The V and J genes are TRBV5-1 and TRBJ2-2; no definite D call. Germline CDR1 SGHRS, CDR2 YFSETQ. V was pared by 5 bases and J by 2 bases, with 10 bases between. The CDR3 covers 14 residues. This CDR3 reads CASRQSRNTGELFF. The CDR3 DNA follows: TGCGCCAGCAGGCAGAGTAGAAACACCGGGGAGCTGTTTTTT.

The rearrangement joins TRBV11-2 to TRBJ2-1; D unclear. Per the germline V gene, CDR1 is SGHAT and CDR2 is FQNNGV. The CDR3 runs to 14 residues. Between the trimmed V and J ends, which lost 0 bases and 6 bases, there was a span of 9 bases. The CDR3 is CASSLDLNSNEQFF. The CDR3 nucleotides are TGTGCCAGCAGCTTAGATCTGAACTCCAATGAGCAGTTCTTC.

V is TRBV10-3 and J is TRBJ2-3; D possibly corresponds to TRBD1 (6 bases). V lost 5 bases, J lost 0 bases, and 18 bases lay in between. Germline lookup yields CDR1 ENHRY and CDR2 SYGVKD. The length of the CDR3 is 17 residues. The CDR3 sequence: CAISPLQTGVSTDTQYF. CDR3 DNA sequence: TGTGCCATCAGTCCCCTTCAGACAGGAGTAAGCACAGATACGCAGTATTTT.

This clonotype was observed a few times. The rearrangement links TRBV2 to TRBJ2-3; D not certain. The CDR3 runs to 14 residues. Trimming removed 2 bases from V and 2 bases from J, with 8 bases in between. Germline assignment: CDR1 SNHLY and CDR2 FYNNEI. CDR3 in DNA: TGTGCCAGCAGTGAACTAACCTTCACAGATACGCAGTATTTT. Translated, it gives CASSELTFTDTQYF.

This clonotype was observed a handful of times. V is TRBV7-4 and J is TRBJ2-7; TRBD2 is a possible D gene (6 bases). Trimming cost V 1 base and J 2 bases, with 15 bases left between them. CDR1 and CDR2 from the germline V gene are SGHVT and SQSDAQ. The CDR3 runs to 16 residues. The CDR3 region has the DNA TGTGCCAGCAGCTTAGGGGGAGGACATACCACCTACGAGCAGTACTTC. Translating it yields CASSLGGGHTTYEQYF.

This clonotype was observed a handful of times. The V call is TRBV7-9, the J call TRBJ1-4, with 7 bases fitting TRBD1. V lost 0 bases and J lost 3; bases outside the gene matches: 4. The CDR3 has 16 amino acids. From germline, CDR1 is SEHNR and CDR2 FQNEAQ (reference sequence). The CDR3 coding sequence is TGTGCCAGCAGCTTAGCCGCCAGGGGGTCTAATGAAAAACTGTTTTTT. Translated: CASSLAARGSNEKLFF. The full variable domain, in which reference TRBV7-9 and TRBJ1-4 provide the parts outside the CDR3, is DTGVSQNPRHKITKRGQNVTFRCDPISEHNRLYWYRQTLGQGPEFLTYFQNEAQLEKSRLLSDRFSAERPKGSFSTLEIQRTEQGDSAMYLCASSLAARGSNEKLFFGSGTQLSVL.

The chain is built from TRBV10-3 and TRBJ1-6; 8 bases are a match to TRBD1. Germline V lookup: CDR1 ENHRY, CDR2 SYGVKD. The V segment lost 6 bases and the J segment 10 bases; nucleotides outside the gene matches: 5. This CDR3 has 13 amino acids. CDR3 bases: TGTGCCATCAGGGACAGGGAGAGATCACCCCTCCACTTT. It specifies CAIRDRERSPLHF.

This clonotype has only a few counts. This rearrangement joins TRBV6-1 to TRBJ2-5; 15 bases are shared with TRBD2. The trim removed 2 bases at V and 4 bases at J, leaving 8 bases unmatched. CDR3 length equals 18 residues. Germline V gene sequence: CDR1 MNHNS, CDR2 SASEGT. The CDR3 loop reads CASSEFLGLAGGPETQYF. The CDR3 DNA sequence: TGTGCCAGCAGTGAATTTTTAGGACTAGCGGGGGGGCCAGAGACCCAGTACTTC.

The chain couples TRBV20-1 to TRBJ2-7; D perhaps matches TRBD2 (5 bases). Germline CDR1 and CDR2: DFQATT and SNEGSKA (reference sequence). The germline V and J ends were trimmed by 0 bases and 5 bases, with 20 bases remaining between them. The CDR3 loop spans 16 amino acids. DNA of the CDR3: TGCAGTGCTAGAGAGGGTGGAAGGAGGCGTCGTAACGAGCAGTACTTC. Protein sequence: CSAREGGRRRRNEQYF.

The table lists this clonotype with a few counts. The V call is TRBV21-1, the J call TRBJ2-7; TRBD1 is taken as the D call from the table, unchecked against the DNA. TRBV21-1 is deemed a pseudogene. CDR3 length: 13 amino acids. Here the CDR3 DNA reads TGTGCCAGCAGATGGGGGTTCCCCTACGAGCAGTACTTC. This sequence encodes CASRWGFPYEQYF.

This clonotype showed up just a few times. The J gene is TRBJ2-2, the V gene TRBV5-4; 10 bases are a match to TRBD2. Germline assignment: CDR1 SGHNT and CDR2 YYREEE (reference sequence). The junction had 5 bases not matched to a gene; V was cut back by 0 bases and J by 0 bases. The CDR3 consists of 18 residues. The CDR3 here is CASSLEASGGPNTGELFF. DNA of the CDR3: TGTGCCAGCAGCTTGGAGGCTAGCGGGGGCCCGAACACCGGGGAGCTGTTTTTT.

This clonotype was recorded at least ten times. This CDR3 reads CASSLPRGTTSYEQYF. The CDR3 DNA is TGTGCCAGCAGCTTACCTAGGGGGACCACCTCCTACGAGCAGTACTTC. The rearrangement uses TRBV7-9 and TRBJ2-7; D possibly corresponds to TRBD1 (6 bases). Trimming took 2 bases from V and 0 from J, leaving 14 bases between them. The CDR3 is made up of 16 amino acids. Germline V gives CDR1 SEHNR, CDR2 FQNEAQ (reference sequence).